This T cell receptor (beta chain) was sequenced in a study of blood T cells in healthy people across ages. Broader study findings: Naive T cell percentage by flow cytometry tracked strongly with beta diversity.

Sample-barcoded 5' priming and a J-beta primer mix drove a second PCR of roughly 6 to 12 cycles. MiXCR was run by TCRdb on the 5' RACE reads, yielding one entry per CDR3 protein. Counted here are about 1.5 million distinct CDR3 sequences, about 45% occurring once; the ten biggest clones make up more than 4%. This clonotype showed up many times. Its antigen is still unknown. The V end lost 3 bases, the J end lost 2 bases, and 9 bases lay between the germline ends. Per germline, CDR1 MRHNA and CDR2 SNTAGT. This CDR3 is built from 14 residues. This sequence was found in a woman younger than 35 in good health. This chain joins TRBV6-4 and TRBJ2-3, with D perhaps TRBD2 (7 bases). Sequencing was carried out using blood. The CDR3 coding sequence is TGTGCCAGCAGTGAAGGGGGGGCCACAGATACGCAGTATTTT. This translates into CASSEGGATDTQYF.